This T cell receptor (beta chain) was sequenced in a study (dated by TCRdb to the mid-2010s). Background on the whole study: The study set out to test whether tumor-infiltrating Tregs in breast cancer get recruited from blood Tregs or are instead converted in situ from other CD4+ T cell subsets. What the work shows at the level of the full study, not this receptor alone: In terms of TCR gene usage, tumor memory CD4+ T cells clustered together with blood and lymph node memory CD4+ cells, as well as with lymph node naive CD4+ cells. The greatest overlap of tumor-infiltrating Treg TCR alpha and beta sequences was observed with tumor naive CD4+ T cells, followed by blood naive CD4+ T cells. The larger-cohort validation was restricted to a single TCR beta V-J rearrangement rather than whole repertoires.

The Miltenyi Naive CD4+ T Cell Isolation kit was used to purify naive CD4+ T cells, and Tregs were depleted with CD25 microbeads. Tregs, naive and memory CD4+ T cells from tumor, blood and ipsilateral draining lymph nodes of a few breast cancer patients underwent full-length TCR alpha and beta sequencing. Tumor tissue and lymph nodes obtained by ipsilateral axillary dissection were perfused with PBS, cut into small pieces and digested using collagenase I and hyaluronidase. Sorted cell populations were confirmed by FACS to exceed 90% purity. Full-length TCR variable regions were amplified by 5' RACE PCR using constant-region reverse primers, and then by semi-nested PCR using Nested Universal Primer A. The ReliaPrep RNA Cell Miniprep System was used to extract total RNA, which was then reverse transcribed into 5'RACE-ready cDNA with the SMARTer RACE 5'/3' Kit. Multiplex adaptors were used to barcode full-length TCR alpha and beta libraries, and the barcoded libraries were sequenced on an Illumina MiSeq. The authors' analysis ran thus. Sequencing data were pooled across the five patients for each of nine subset-tissue groups and compared by unsupervised clustering of TCR gene usage. Repertoire similarity was calculated with the Morisita-Horn index, weighting shared sequences by their contribution to each repertoire. Through fastp at Q25 and MiXCR, TCRdb rebuilt clones from the public reads, retaining in-frame beta chains. Each CDR3 protein gets just one entry, which takes the most common genes and DNA from the rows behind it. The authors' filters were not applied to this entry. The sample table shows 40,000 to 65,000 distinct CDR3 sequences, and approximately 23% are seen once. The ten biggest clones cover 2.5% to 4% of the sample.

Ends trimmed: V by 11 bases, J by 3 bases; bases unmatched to a gene: 10. Counted from cysteine to phenylalanine, this CDR3 has 15 amino acids. Here the CDR3 DNA is all that survives: 45 bases in frame from base 1. This clonotype has a handful of counts. The target of this receptor is not known. No much larger clone exists at a distance of one base, and base qualities are not known. The sequencing sample was made of tumor-infiltrating naive CD4+ T cells sorted from the breast tumor. This sample's cell subset or site label indicates: naive CD4+ T cells, CD4+CD45RA+CD25-. The rearranged segments are TRBV12-3 or TRBV12-4 and TRBJ2-2; the central 9 bases match TRBD2. The TCR originated in a female donor with breast cancer. The CDR3 protein sequence reads: CALKRLAGYTGELFF. The DNA sequence is as follows: TGTGCCCTCAAGCGGCTAGCGGGGTACACCGGGGAGCTGTTTTTT.